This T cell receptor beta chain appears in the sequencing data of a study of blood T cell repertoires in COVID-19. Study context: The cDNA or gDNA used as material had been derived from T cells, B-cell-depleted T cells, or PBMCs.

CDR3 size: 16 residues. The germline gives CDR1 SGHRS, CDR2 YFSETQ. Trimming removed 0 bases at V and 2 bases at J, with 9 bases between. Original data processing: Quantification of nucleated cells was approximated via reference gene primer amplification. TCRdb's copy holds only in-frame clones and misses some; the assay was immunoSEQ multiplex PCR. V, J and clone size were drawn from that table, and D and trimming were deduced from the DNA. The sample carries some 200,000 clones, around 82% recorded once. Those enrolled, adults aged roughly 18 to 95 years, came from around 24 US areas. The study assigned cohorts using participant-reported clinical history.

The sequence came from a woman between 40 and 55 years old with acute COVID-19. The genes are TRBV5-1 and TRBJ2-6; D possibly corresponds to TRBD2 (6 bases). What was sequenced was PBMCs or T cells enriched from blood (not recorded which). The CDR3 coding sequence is TGCGCCAGCAGCTTGGGGCGGGGTGCTGGGGCCAACGTCCTGACTTTC. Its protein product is CASSLGRGAGANVLTF.